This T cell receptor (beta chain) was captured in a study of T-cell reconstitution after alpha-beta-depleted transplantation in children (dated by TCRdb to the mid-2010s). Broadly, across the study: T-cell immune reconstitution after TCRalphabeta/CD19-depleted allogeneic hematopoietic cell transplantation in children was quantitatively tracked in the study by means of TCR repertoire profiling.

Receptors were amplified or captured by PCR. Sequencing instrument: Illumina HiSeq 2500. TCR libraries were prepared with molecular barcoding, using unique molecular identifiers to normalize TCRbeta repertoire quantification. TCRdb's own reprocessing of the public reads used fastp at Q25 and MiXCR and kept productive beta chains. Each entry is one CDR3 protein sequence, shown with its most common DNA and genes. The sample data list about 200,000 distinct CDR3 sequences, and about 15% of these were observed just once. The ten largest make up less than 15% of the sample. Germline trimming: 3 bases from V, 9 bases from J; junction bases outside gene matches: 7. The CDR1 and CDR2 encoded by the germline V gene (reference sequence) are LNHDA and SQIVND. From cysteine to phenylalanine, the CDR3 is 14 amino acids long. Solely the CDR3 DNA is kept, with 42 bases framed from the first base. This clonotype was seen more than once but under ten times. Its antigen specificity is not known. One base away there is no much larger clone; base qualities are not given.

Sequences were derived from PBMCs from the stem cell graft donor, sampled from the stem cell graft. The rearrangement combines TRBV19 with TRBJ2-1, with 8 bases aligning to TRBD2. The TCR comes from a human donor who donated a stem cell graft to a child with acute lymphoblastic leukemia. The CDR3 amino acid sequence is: CASSIMREAGEQFF. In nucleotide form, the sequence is TGTGCCAGTAGTATTATGCGGGAGGCCGGTGAGCAGTTCTTC. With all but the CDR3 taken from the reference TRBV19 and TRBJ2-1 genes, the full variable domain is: DGGITQSPKYLFRKEGQNVTLSCEQNLNHDAMYWYRQDPGQGLRLIYYSQIVNDFQKGDIAEGYSVSREKKESFPLTVTSAQKNPTAFYLCASSIMREAGEQFFGPGTRLTVL.